This is a list of T cell receptor beta chains from one sample in a study of T cells after yellow fever vaccination. TCRdb re-called the 5' RACE reads through MiXCR, storing one row per CDR3 protein. The data show about 550,000 distinct CDR3 sequences, about a fifth seen once. Material: PBMCs, obtained 15 days after the yellow fever booster vaccination. These receptors were collected from a man younger than 45 who received the YFV17D yellow fever vaccine. Both conserved end residues are part of each CDR3. Each record gives: J gene, V gene, D gene, clone size, CDR3 DNA, CDR3 protein. D genes are given only for firm matches. Some rows have no size entry. The others give once, few or many, or a class for an expanded clone.

>TRBJ2-6|TRBV3-1|-|few
TGTGCCAGCAGCCGGGGGGCCCCCTCTGGGGCCAACGTCCTGACTTTC
CASSRGAPSGANVLTF
>TRBJ2-3|TRBV24-1|TRBD2|few
TGTGCCACCAGTGGGGGCGGGGGGACGGCGCAGTATTTT
CATSGGGGTAQYF
>TRBJ2-7|TRBV6-2/TRBV6-3|TRBD2|-
TGTGCCAGCAGTCGTACTAGCGGGCCGGTCTACGAGCAGTACTTC
CASSRTSGPVYEQYF
>TRBJ2-5|TRBV29-1|-|once
TGCAGCGTTAGAGATCCGGAGACCCAGTACTTC
CSVRDPETQYF
>TRBJ2-6|TRBV27|-|-
TGTGCCAGCAGTTCTACGATTTCTGGGGCCAACGTCCTGACTTTC
CASSSTISGANVLTF
>TRBJ2-2|TRBV10-3|TRBD2|-
TGTGCCATCAGTGTTAAAGGACTAGCGGGAGGATCCGGGGAGCTGTTTTTT
CAISVKGLAGGSGELFF
>TRBJ2-2|TRBV5-1|TRBD1|many
TGCGCCAGCAGCTTGACAGGGGCGCAGTCCACCGGGGAGCTGTTTTTT
CASSLTGAQSTGELFF
>TRBJ2-5|TRBV6-5|TRBD2|-
TGTGCCAGCAGTTACTCCGGGACTAGCGGAGAGACCCAGTACTTC
CASSYSGTSGETQYF
>TRBJ2-1|TRBV11-3|TRBD2|-
TGTGCCAGCAGCTCGGACGTAGCGGGGGAGCAGTTCTTC
CASSSDVAGEQFF
>TRBJ1-1|TRBV6-2/TRBV6-3|-|-
TGTGCCAGCAGTTGGGTCAGTCATGGGACTGAAGCTTTCTTT
CASSWVSHGTEAFF
>TRBJ2-5|TRBV29-1|-|-
TGCAGTTATCGAGGAGGTAGCGAGACCCAGTACTTC
CSYRGGSETQYF
>TRBJ2-1|TRBV5-1|TRBD1|medium-sized
TGCGCCAGCAGCATCACTGCCGGGACAGGGAATGAGCAGTTCTTC
CASSITAGTGNEQFF
>TRBJ1-4|TRBV21-1|-|-
TGTGCCAGCAGCAAAGCTCAGGGGGCGGAGGAAAAACTGTTTTTT
CASSKAQGAEEKLFF
>TRBJ2-5|TRBV24-1|TRBD1|-
TGTGCCACCAGTTCCACAGGGGGCCCTACGGAGACCCAGTACTTC
CATSSTGGPTETQYF
>TRBJ2-7|TRBV7-6|-|few
TGTGCCAGCAGCTTAGTACAGACCCAATCAGCCTACGAGCAGTACTTC
CASSLVQTQSAYEQYF
>TRBJ1-1|TRBV13|TRBD1|few
TGTGCCAGCAGTAGGACAGGGGTTGTCACTGAAGCTTTCTTT
CASSRTGVVTEAFF